This T cell receptor beta chain stems from a study of regulatory T cells in long-lasting Graves disease. Points from the study as a whole: Analysis covered peripheral blood alone, not thyroid tissue.

CDR3 size: 14 residues. Deletions cut 8 bases from V and 0 bases from J, with 11 bases between. Relying on iRepertoire HTBI primers and Arm-PCR of CDR3 regions, the team built TCR beta libraries. TCRdb processed the multiplex PCR reads anew with MiXCR; each CDR3 protein has one entry. Of about 430,000 distinct CDR3 sequences listed, around 16% are singletons. Documented time point: newly diagnosed GD, antithyroid drugs for less than 3 months. PBMCs provided the RNA from which the TCR library was made. This clonotype was detected many times. The target antigen is unknown. These data were also reused for a study on T cells in Graves' hyperthyroidism and ophthalmopathy.

The starting material was peripheral blood mononuclear cells (PBMCs), obtained at new diagnosis, from a patient treated with antithyroid drugs. The clonotype comes from a woman in her thirties or forties with Graves disease. The chain couples TRBV12-3 or TRBV12-4 to TRBJ2-1; D may be TRBD2 (5 bases). The chain's CDR3 is CASGIAHSYNEQFF. The CDR3, as DNA: TGTGCCAGCGGGATAGCGCACTCCTACAATGAGCAGTTCTTC.